The rows below give T cell receptor beta chains drawn from one sample of a study of post-analysis software for immune sequencing data. Using its own MiXCR run on the PCR reads, TCRdb lists one record per CDR3 protein. The repertoire consists of roughly 180,000 distinct CDR3 sequences, with over 25% occurring once and the leading ten covering about 1.4%. What was sequenced was blood. The receptor set was obtained from a girl aged 10 to 17 with multiple sclerosis. Both conserved end residues are part of each CDR3. Each record gives: V gene, CDR3 length, D gene, J gene, clone size, CDR3 DNA, CDR3 protein. D genes are given only for firm matches. Clone size is not always given. Where it is, it says once, few, many or a class for expanded clones.

TRBV12-3/TRBV12-4	16	TRBD2	TRBJ2-3	.	TGTGCCAGTACTGAGGGACTAGCGGGAGGGGCAGATACGCAGTATTTT	CASTEGLAGGADTQYF
TRBV6-2/TRBV6-3	15	.	TRBJ2-1	.	TGTGCCAGCCAATGGGGAAGTATAAGGTACAATGAGCAGTTCTTC	CASQWGSIRYNEQFF
TRBV20-1	17	.	TRBJ1-6	.	TGCAGTGCTAGAGAGGGGGAAAGAAGCTCCTATAATTCACCCCTCCACTTT	CSAREGERSSYNSPLHF
TRBV7-9	16	.	TRBJ2-7	many	TGTGCCAGCAGCCCAAGACAGGCAGTGAATTCCTACGAGCAGTACTTC	CASSPRQAVNSYEQYF
TRBV12-3/TRBV12-4	15	TRBD1	TRBJ1-2	many	TGTGCCAGCAGGAACCGGGACAGGGCTAACTATGGCTACACCTTC	CASRNRDRANYGYTF
TRBV20-1	15	.	TRBJ2-7	many	TGCAGTGCTAGAGTCCCGGGACAAGGGAACTACGAGCAGTACTTC	CSARVPGQGNYEQYF
TRBV5-4	14	TRBD1	TRBJ2-5	.	TGTGCCAGCAGCCCCGTTGACAGGGGAGAGACCCAGTACTTC	CASSPVDRGETQYF
TRBV28	15	.	TRBJ1-5	.	TGTGCCAGCAGAGAACAGGGTAATAGCAATCAGCCCCAGCATTTT	CASREQGNSNQPQHF
TRBV12-3/TRBV12-4	17	TRBD1	TRBJ1-1	few	TGTGCCAGCAGTTTTACCGGGACAGGCACTATGAACACTGAAGCTTTCTTT	CASSFTGTGTMNTEAFF
TRBV3-1	14	.	TRBJ2-5	many	TGTGCCAGCAGCCCCGAGAGGTGGGGAGAGACCCAGTACTTC	CASSPERWGETQYF
TRBV12-3/TRBV12-4	14	.	TRBJ1-5	.	TGTGCCAGCAGTTTAGAAGGGCTCTATCAGCCCCAGCATTTT	CASSLEGLYQPQHF
TRBV25-1	16	TRBD2	TRBJ2-1	many	TGTGCCAGCAGTGAGACTAGCGGAGATACTGCTAATGAGCAGTTCTTC	CASSETSGDTANEQFF
TRBV4-1	16	.	TRBJ2-4	few	TGCGCCAGCAGCCAAGTTGGCTCCGGCAGGGTGAGCATTCAGTACTTC	CASSQVGSGRVSIQYF
TRBV5-5	15	.	TRBJ2-5	many	TGTGCCAGCAGCTTCACGGGACCCAGTGTGGAGACCCAGTACTTC	CASSFTGPSVETQYF
TRBV6-5	13	.	TRBJ1-1	few	TGTGCCAGCAGATTTATGGAGAACACTGAAGCTTTCTTT	CASRFMENTEAFF
TRBV9	20	.	TRBJ2-3	many	TGTGCCAGCAGCGCACCCATAACACCTTACCACCTAACCTTCACAGATACGCAGTATTTT	CASSAPITPYHLTFTDTQYF
TRBV5-1	19	.	TRBJ2-3	.	TGCGCCAGCAGCTTGGAGGGTGCCAGGAAGCCTATCTCGGCAGATACGCAGTATTTT	CASSLEGARKPISADTQYF
TRBV6-5	13	.	TRBJ1-1	many	TGTGCCAGCAGTTACAGTGAGGTCACTGAAGCTTTCTTT	CASSYSEVTEAFF
TRBV5-4	13	.	TRBJ2-7	many	TGTGCCAGCAGCTTTACCGGAAACGACGAGCAGTACTTC	CASSFTGNDEQYF
TRBV12-3/TRBV12-4	16	.	TRBJ2-1	many	TGTGCCAGCAGTTCCCTCACCGGGACAACTTACAATGAGCAGTTCTTC	CASSSLTGTTYNEQFF
TRBV4-2	15	.	TRBJ2-3	few	TGTGCCAGCAGCCAAGAAATTCGGAGCACAGATACGCAGTATTTT	CASSQEIRSTDTQYF
TRBV5-1	16	TRBD2	TRBJ2-7	.	TGCGCCAGCAGCTTGGCCCCTAGCGGGGACGTCTACGAGCAGTACTTC	CASSLAPSGDVYEQYF
TRBV15	14	.	TRBJ1-2	.	TGTGCCACCAGCAGAGATCTTGGACGCAGAGGCTACACCTTC	CATSRDLGRRGYTF
TRBV5-1	15	TRBD1	TRBJ2-7	.	TGCGCCAGCAGCTGGTTAGGGGGCGAGGCCTACGAGCAGTACTTC	CASSWLGGEAYEQYF
TRBV5-1	16	.	TRBJ2-5	few	TGCGCCAGCAGCTTGGATGGGGCAGGGTGGGAAGAGACCCAGTACTTC	CASSLDGAGWEETQYF
TRBV21-1	19	.	TRBJ2-7	few	TGTGCCAGCAGCAAAGTAAGGGGGGAATGGTCCTACTGTTCCTACGAGCAGTACTTC	CASSKVRGEWSYCSYEQYF
TRBV5-1	15	.	TRBJ2-1	few	TGCGCCAGCAGCCCTGGCTTGGATCGTGGGGATGAGCAGTTCTTC	CASSPGLDRGDEQFF
TRBV5-1	16	TRBD2	TRBJ2-1	.	TGCGCCAGCAGCCGAACGGGACTAGCGGACTACAATGAGCAGTTCTTC	CASSRTGLADYNEQFF
TRBV20-1	13	.	TRBJ1-1	many	TGCAGTGCCCGAAGGACCCTTAACACTGAAGCTTTCTTT	CSARRTLNTEAFF
TRBV12-3/TRBV12-4	17	TRBD1	TRBJ2-3	many	TGTGCCAGCAGTTTTATAACTGGACAGGGAGAAAGAGATACGCAGTATTTT	CASSFITGQGERDTQYF
TRBV24-1	18	TRBD2	TRBJ2-1	few	TGTGCCACCAGTGATCCCCGGATAGCTAGCGGGAGGGCAGATGAGCAGTTCTTC	CATSDPRIASGRADEQFF
TRBV20-1	12	.	TRBJ2-7	many	TGCAGTGCTAGGGGCGACTCCTACGAGCAGTACTTC	CSARGDSYEQYF
TRBV4-2	15	.	TRBJ1-4	.	TGTGCCAGCAGCCAAGAGTCCCTAAGCGGTGAAAAACTGTTTTTT	CASSQESLSGEKLFF
TRBV28	15	TRBD1	TRBJ2-1	.	TGTGCCAGCAGTCCTCGACAGGGGGCAAACGGTGAGCAGTTCTTC	CASSPRQGANGEQFF
TRBV7-9	13	.	TRBJ2-1	.	TGTGCCAGCAGCGAATCTGGGGGAAATGAGCAGTTCTTC	CASSESGGNEQFF
TRBV3-1	14	.	TRBJ2-5	many	TGTGCCAGCAGCCACCTCGTCAACCAAGAGACCCAGTACTTC	CASSHLVNQETQYF
TRBV5-1	16	.	TRBJ2-3	.	TGCGCCAGCAGCTTGGACTTAACCGGAATCACAGATACGCAGTATTTT	CASSLDLTGITDTQYF
TRBV28	17	.	TRBJ1-5	many	TGTGCCAGCAGTCCACCCCCCAGGGTCAGGAGCAATCAGCCCCAGCATTTT	CASSPPPRVRSNQPQHF
TRBV5-1	14	.	TRBJ2-5	.	TGCGCCAGCAGCTTGAACACGTCGGGGGAGACCCAGTACTTC	CASSLNTSGETQYF
TRBV9	15	TRBD2	TRBJ2-7	.	TGTGCCAGCAGCCCGGCCCCTAGCGGCTCCTACGAGCAGTACTTC	CASSPAPSGSYEQYF
TRBV29-1	16	TRBD2	TRBJ2-3	many	TGCAGCGTTGATCGCCACCTAGCGGGAGTGACAGATACGCAGTATTTT	CSVDRHLAGVTDTQYF
TRBV5-1	11	.	TRBJ2-1	many	TGCGCCAGCAGGGCCGGGAATGAGCAGTTCTTC	CASRAGNEQFF
TRBV7-2	17	.	TRBJ2-7	.	TGTGCCAGCAGCTTAGTCCCGGACGGGGTTAGTTTGTGGGAGCAGTACTTC	CASSLVPDGVSLWEQYF
TRBV3-1	15	.	TRBJ1-2	few	TGTGCCAGCAGCGAACCGGGGGGATATCGACTAGGCTACACCTTC	CASSEPGGYRLGYTF
TRBV2	15	.	TRBJ1-5	few	TGTGCCAGCACGGGGGAAGCACAGTTGGATCAGCCCCAGCATTTT	CASTGEAQLDQPQHF
TRBV12-5	12	.	TRBJ1-1	few	TGTGCTAGTGGCAGGGGTAGCGCTGAAGCTTTCTTT	CASGRGSAEAFF
TRBV5-1	15	.	TRBJ2-3	many	TGCGCCAGCAGCTTGGTTTGGACTAGCACAGATACGCAGTATTTT	CASSLVWTSTDTQYF
TRBV28	15	.	TRBJ1-2	many	TGTGCCAGCAGCCTAAGGAACGCAGCTAACTATGGCTACACCTTC	CASSLRNAANYGYTF
TRBV6-6	14	.	TRBJ1-3	.	TGTGCCAGCTTGGGGGGGTCCTCTGGAAACACCATATATTTT	CASLGGSSGNTIYF
TRBV24-1	14	.	TRBJ2-1	.	TGTGCCACCAGTGAAGGCGGTCGTACAGGGAAGCAGTTCTTC	CATSEGGRTGKQFF
TRBV7-3	14	.	TRBJ2-5	many	TGTGCCAGCAGCCCAAGACTAGAACAAGAGACCCAGTACTTC	CASSPRLEQETQYF
TRBV12-3/TRBV12-4	15	.	TRBJ1-5	.	TGTGCCAGCAGTTTAGCGCACGGAATCAATCAGCCCCAGCATTTT	CASSLAHGINQPQHF
TRBV10-3	12	.	TRBJ2-7	many	TGTGCCATCAGTGAGTCAAGAGACGAGCAGTACTTC	CAISESRDEQYF